Below, 32 T cell receptor beta chains from the same sample are listed, as sequenced in a study of post-analysis software for immune sequencing data. Whole-study findings and limits: TRBV5-6, TRBV5-1 and TRBV20-1 were among a handful of TRBV segments more frequent in patients than controls.

Every TCR beta cDNA library bore unique molecular identifiers. TCRdb reprocessed the PCR reads via MiXCR and lists one record per CDR3 protein. This table has hundreds of thousands of distinct CDR3 sequences, roughly 30% appearing once. No antigen is known for these receptors. The sample taken for sequencing was blood. The receptors originated from a girl aged 10-17 years with multiple sclerosis.

This clonotype turned up a few times. J is TRBJ1-2 and V is TRBV4-3; possible D gene TRBD1, 5 bases. Germline V CDR1 and CDR2: LGHNA, YSLEER. The CDR3 extends over 17 amino acids. The ends were cut back, 0 bases at V and 7 bases at J, with 21 bases in the middle. The CDR3 loop is CASSQDLSGQVGGGYTF. The CDR3 coding sequence is TGCGCCAGCAGCCAAGATCTAAGCGGCCAGGTGGGGGGTGGCTACACCTTC.

The rearrangement joins TRBV28 to TRBJ1-5; D unclear. Germline V gene data show CDR1 as MDHEN and CDR2 as SYDVKM. The length of the CDR3 is 16 residues. Deletions cut 5 bases from V and 5 bases from J, with 19 bases between. The CDR3 DNA reads TGTGCCAGCAGTGATTCGGACCCAAGATGGGATCAGCCCCAGCATTTT. This gives the protein CASSDSDPRWDQPQHF.

This clonotype was seen repeatedly, ten times or more. The chain combines TRBV29-1 with TRBJ2-7; TRBD1 matches at 7 bases. CDR1 and CDR2 (germline): SQVTM, ANQGSEA. There are 14 residues in the CDR3. Trimming took 7 bases from V and 0 from J; bases not matched to a gene: 9. The CDR3: CSAAGTDDSYEQYF. The CDR3 DNA reads as TGCAGCGCAGCCGGGACAGACGACTCCTACGAGCAGTACTTC.

The table lists this clonotype with a few counts. J is TRBJ2-5 and V is TRBV7-2; 11 positions match TRBD2. Germline V gene lookup returns CDR1 SGHTA and CDR2 FQGNSA. The CDR3 covers 16 residues. Losses at the gene ends were 5 bases for V and 2 bases for J; bases not matched to a gene: 7. CDR3 DNA: TGTGCCAGCAGCGCCGGACTAGCGGGTCAACAAGAGACCCAGTACTTC. It specifies CASSAGLAGQQETQYF.

Only a few counts were recorded for this clonotype. V usage is TRBV5-1 and J usage is TRBJ1-6, with a weak D call TRBD1 (6 bases). Germline V gives CDR1 SGHRS, CDR2 YFSETQ. Trimming removed 5 bases from V and 7 bases from J, with 16 bases in between. This CDR3 region has 15 residues. The CDR3 spells CASRPQTGINSPLHF. The CDR3 DNA sequence: TGCGCCAGCAGACCTCAAACAGGGATCAATTCACCCCTCCACTTT.

The chain employs TRBV3-1 and TRBJ2-1, with TRBD2 matching 9 bases. CDR1 and CDR2 (germline): LGHDT, YNNKEL (reference sequence). V was pared by 1 base and J by 7 bases, with 14 bases of the junction left unmatched. CDR3 length: 18 residues. The CDR3 DNA reads TGTGCCAGCAGCCAAGGGTTGGGTCTAGCGGGACGGGGGAATGAGCAGTTCTTC. The encoded protein is CASSQGLGLAGRGNEQFF.

The table lists this clonotype with a few counts. V gene TRBV20-1 combines with J gene TRBJ1-6; 8 bases agree with TRBD1. V gave up 2 bases and J gave up 7 bases; unmatched junction bases: 4. The CDR3 is 14 amino acids. The germline gives CDR1 DFQATT, CDR2 SNEGSKA (reference sequence). The CDR3 sequence is CSARRDRSNSPLHF. In nucleotides, the CDR3 is TGCAGTGCTAGAAGGGACAGGTCAAATTCACCCCTCCACTTT.

This chain uses TRBV12-3 or TRBV12-4 with TRBJ2-6, with D uncertain. The CDR3 covers 16 residues. Trimming pared 8 bases from V and 1 base from J, leaving 15 bases between. CDR3 region: CASGGAQRSGANVLTF. Written as DNA, the CDR3 is TGTGCCAGCGGTGGTGCTCAAAGGTCTGGGGCCAACGTCCTGACTTTC.

The CDR3 region is CASSRQRENTEAFF. CDR3 sequence (DNA): TGTGCCAGCAGCCGCCAGAGGGAGAACACTGAAGCTTTCTTT. The rearrangement joins TRBV28 to TRBJ1-1; D remains unclear. CDR3 length: 14 amino acids. Deletions cut 6 bases from V and 1 base from J, with 12 bases between. Per germline, CDR1 MDHEN and CDR2 SYDVKM.

The table lists this clonotype with many counts. This chain joins TRBV10-3 and TRBJ2-6, with 8 bases matching TRBD1. Germline loops: CDR1 ENHRY, CDR2 SYGVKD. The trim removed 10 bases at V and 2 bases at J, leaving 13 bases unmatched. The CDR3 extends over 17 amino acids. This CDR3 reads CANPADRDLTGANVLTF. DNA for the CDR3: TGTGCCAATCCCGCGGACAGGGATTTGACTGGGGCCAACGTCCTGACTTTC.

V and J are TRBV29-1 and TRBJ2-4; TRBD2 agrees at 9 bases. The last part of the DNA fits TRBJ2-5 better; the J call may be wrong. Germline CDR1 and CDR2: SQVTM and ANQGSEA. This CDR3 has 13 amino acids. CDR3 region: CSATSGRRETQYF. In DNA, the CDR3 is TGCAGCGCAACTAGCGGGCGGAGAGAGACCCAGTACTTC.

There are many counts of this clonotype. J is TRBJ2-1 and V is TRBV20-1; tentative D call: TRBD1 (6 bases). CDR3 length: 16 amino acids. V lost 0 bases and J 2 bases, leaving 14 bases between the germline ends. Germline CDR1 and CDR2: DFQATT and SNEGSKA (reference sequence). The CDR3 loop reads CSARDTHRAPYNEQFF. The DNA for the CDR3 is TGCAGTGCTAGAGATACCCACAGGGCCCCCTACAATGAGCAGTTCTTC.

This clonotype turned up a few times. The chain joins TRBV4-2 to TRBJ2-6; D gene uncertain. The V gene lost 9 bases and the J gene lost 4 bases, with 10 bases spanning the gap. The length of the CDR3 is 13 residues. Germline V gene data show CDR1 as LGHNA and CDR2 as YNFKEQ. CDR3 protein: CASRDSGANVLTF. The CDR3 DNA sequence: TGTGCCAGTAGGGATTCAGGGGCCAACGTCCTGACTTTC.

This clonotype has just a few counts. V is TRBV3-1 and J is TRBJ2-5; weak D call: TRBD1 (6 bases). CDR3 size: 14 residues. Germline loops: CDR1 LGHDT, CDR2 YNNKEL (reference sequence). Trimming pared 1 base from V and 3 bases from J, leaving 9 bases between. DNA for the CDR3: TGTGCCAGCAGCCAAGTATCAGGGGAAGAGACCCAGTACTTC. This translates into CASSQVSGEETQYF.

This clonotype was detected a few times. J is TRBJ2-1 and V is TRBV20-1; no definite D call. V was pared by 5 bases and J by 7 bases, with 18 bases between. Germline values: CDR1 DFQATT, CDR2 SNEGSKA (reference sequence). CDR3 length: 14 amino acids. This CDR3 is CSAPAAAFSNEQFF. CDR3 in DNA: TGCAGTGCTCCCGCAGCCGCCTTCTCGAATGAGCAGTTCTTC.

This clonotype was seen only a few times. The chain joins TRBV20-1 to TRBJ1-2; TRBD1 matches at 8 bases. After removal of 5 bases from V and 8 bases from J, the junction contained 4 bases not matched to a gene. Germline values: CDR1 DFQATT, CDR2 SNEGSKA (reference sequence). The CDR3 totals 11 residues. CDR3: CSARQGIGYTF. CDR3 DNA sequence: TGCAGTGCTCGACAGGGGATAGGCTACACCTTC.

This clonotype was counted a few times. This chain connects TRBV29-1 to TRBJ1-1; the D is unclear. This CDR3 has 12 amino acids. Germline CDR1 SQVTM, CDR2 ANQGSEA. The V end was cut by 5 bases, the J end by 1 base, with 8 bases between. Here the CDR3 reads CSVHVANTEAFF. CDR3 nucleotide sequence: TGCAGCGTTCATGTCGCGAACACTGAAGCTTTCTTT.

The genes are TRBV29-1 and TRBJ2-5; TRBD2 might be the D (5 bases). V shed 7 bases and J shed 7 bases, with 19 bases lying between them. The germline V gene encodes CDR1 SQVTM and CDR2 ANQGSEA. This CDR3 spans 13 amino acids. CDR3 in amino acids: CSGDPDGSGTQYF. Here the CDR3 DNA reads TGCAGCGGAGACCCGGACGGAAGCGGGACCCAGTACTTC.

On this clonotype itself: Relative to the germline gene, one junction end is altered; a read error may explain this. This chain connects TRBV10-3 to TRBJ2-5; tentatively, D is TRBD1 (6 bases). The CDR3 has 14 residues. In germline, CDR1 is ENHRY, CDR2 SYGVKD. CDR3 residues: CATSESGTKETQYF. In DNA, the CDR3 is TGTGCCACCAGTGAGTCTGGGACAAAAGAGACCCAGTACTTC.

This clonotype has more than one count but fewer than ten. The chain uses TRBV20-1 and TRBJ2-7; TRBD2 agrees at 11 bases. The CDR3 runs 14 residues. Germline V gives CDR1 DFQATT, CDR2 SNEGSKA (reference sequence). V dropped 6 bases and J dropped 2; count of bases not matched to a gene: 6. The DNA of the CDR3 is TGCAGTGCCGGGACTAGCGGTTGGACCTACGAGCAGTACTTC. Protein sequence: CSAGTSGWTYEQYF.

The gene calls are TRBV20-1 and TRBJ2-7, with 14 bases matching TRBD2. This CDR3 has 15 amino acids. In germline, CDR1 is DFQATT, CDR2 SNEGSKA (reference sequence). After removal of 6 bases from V and 7 bases from J, the junction contained 11 bases not matched to a gene. Here the CDR3 reads CSAPRGLAGVGEQYF. The CDR3, as DNA: TGCAGTGCGCCCAGGGGACTAGCGGGAGTAGGAGAGCAGTACTTC.

The rearrangement links TRBV20-1 to TRBJ2-4; D perhaps matches TRBD2 (6 bases). V shed 0 bases and J shed 10 bases, with 13 bases lying between them. Germline values: CDR1 DFQATT, CDR2 SNEGSKA (reference sequence). The CDR3 extends over 13 amino acids. The chain's CDR3 is CSARDPAGRIQYF. DNA of the CDR3: TGCAGTGCTAGAGATCCGGCGGGGCGGATTCAGTACTTC.

For the CDR3, the DNA is TGTGCCAGCAGTGAATCTGGGTTGACGCGGCCCCAGCATTTT. Its protein is CASSESGLTRPQHF. The V gene is TRBV2, the J gene TRBJ1-5; D is unclear. The V end was cut by 2 bases, the J end by 9 bases, with 14 bases between. CDR1 and CDR2 (germline): SNHLY, FYNNEI. The CDR3 spans 14 residues.

This clonotype was counted only a few times. The DNA of the CDR3 is TGTGCCAGCAGCAGCTCCTGGGGAGTTGCGGTGGAACTGTTTTTT. It yields the protein CASSSSWGVAVELFF. The chain couples TRBV6-6 to TRBJ1-4; D is uncertain. V dropped 6 bases and J dropped 12 bases, with 23 bases sitting between them. The V gene's germline CDR1 is MNHNY and CDR2 SVGAGI (reference sequence). This CDR3 is built from 15 residues.

CDR3 nucleotide sequence: TGTGCCAGCAGCCCCGGGGGTCGACAGGGAAGCTATGGCTACACCTTC. It translates to CASSPGGRQGSYGYTF. The chain recombines TRBV7-2 with TRBJ1-2; the match to TRBD1 covers 7 bases. The ends lost 5 bases at V and 4 bases at J; junction bases unmatched: 13. The CDR3 has 16 residues. The germline CDR1 and CDR2 sequences are SGHTA and FQGNSA.

CDR3 bases: TGCAGCGCCCAAACCGGGACACTCTCGGGAGCTTTCTTT. Protein: CSAQTGTLSGAFF. V is TRBV29-1 and J is TRBJ1-1; D may be TRBD1 (6 bases). CDR3 length: 13 amino acids. The germline V gene has CDR1 SQVTM and CDR2 ANQGSEA. The V end was cut by 7 bases, the J end by 10 bases, with 22 bases between.

The genes are TRBV29-1 and TRBJ1-2; TRBD1 might be the D (5 bases). This CDR3 comprises 13 residues. Germline CDR1 reads SQVTM; CDR2 reads ANQGSEA. With 4 bases removed from V and 5 bases from J, the gap between germline ends came to 14 bases. CDR3 DNA: TGCAGCGTTGGTGAGGGGAAGGTGTATGGCTACACCTTC. This translates into CSVGEGKVYGYTF.

The genes are TRBV9 and TRBJ2-7, with TRBD1 matching over 9 bases. Germline V gives CDR1 SGDLS, CDR2 YYNGEE. This CDR3 contains 14 residues. V gave up 4 bases and J gave up 6 bases; unmatched junction bases: 8. The CDR3 nucleotides are TGTGCCAGCAGCCCGGGACAGGGCGTCCTCGAGCAGTACTTC. Translation: CASSPGQGVLEQYF.

This clonotype was observed a few times. V gene TRBV12-3 or TRBV12-4 combines with J gene TRBJ2-4; D possibly corresponds to TRBD1 (5 bases). V was cut by 4 bases and J by 2 bases, with 18 bases left in between. This CDR3 has 17 residues. The CDR3 DNA sequence: TGTGCCAGCAGTTATACGAAAAACAGGAGTCCCAAAAACATTCAGTACTTC. This encodes CASSYTKNRSPKNIQYF.

This chain links TRBV18 with TRBJ2-3; TRBD2 matches 13 bases. Germline CDR1 and CDR2: KGHSH and LQKENI. Trimming cost V 4 bases and J 3 bases; bases outside gene matches: 4. The length of the CDR3 is 16 residues. This CDR3 reads CASSRGLAGTTDTQYF. CDR3 nucleotide sequence: TGTGCCAGCTCACGGGGACTAGCGGGAACGACAGATACGCAGTATTTT.

The chain joins TRBV10-3 to TRBJ2-1, with D possibly matching TRBD1 (6 bases). The CDR3 totals 13 residues. With 8 bases removed from V and 2 bases from J, the gap between germline ends came to 10 bases. From germline, CDR1 is ENHRY and CDR2 SYGVKD. CDR3 DNA: TGTGCCATCGGGGACAAGACCTACAATGAGCAGTTCTTC. This sequence encodes CAIGDKTYNEQFF.

This clonotype occurred a few times. The J gene is TRBJ2-6, the V gene TRBV6-1; either TRBD1 or TRBD2 may fit D (6 bases each). The CDR3 length is 16 residues. The V gene's germline CDR1 is MNHNS and CDR2 SASEGT. Trimming removed 2 bases at V and 2 bases at J, with 10 bases between. In DNA, the CDR3 is TGTGCCAGCAGTGAATCTGGGGGGCCTGGGGCCAACGTCCTGACTTTC. This gives the protein CASSESGGPGANVLTF.